Listed below are T cell receptor beta chains from one sample, sequenced in a study of follicular helper T cells after annual influenza vaccination. This table comes from immunoSEQ multiplex PCR, and its TCRdb copy is limited to in-frame clones, with some not included. The table includes thousands of clones, around four fifths detected once. The material sequenced was CXCR5+ CD38- circulating T follicular helper cells from blood, taken on the day of influenza vaccination. All receptors derive from an adult who received the influenza vaccine. Each CDR3 is given with its conserved first and last residue. A D gene is named only where the DNA matches it firmly. Only part of the rows carry a size: once, few, many, or a class if the clone is expanded.

d_call | j_call | v_call | clone_size | cdr3_aa | cdr3_nt
NA | TRBJ1-3 | TRBV7-2 | NA | CASSLDRRSSGNTIYF | TGTGCCAGCAGCTTAGATCGCCGGAGCTCTGGAAACACCATATATTTT
TRBD1 | TRBJ1-4 | TRBV7-9 | few | CASSIRTGAEKLFF | TGTGCCAGCAGCATCCGGACAGGAGCTGAAAAACTGTTTTTT
TRBD1 | TRBJ2-2 | TRBV6-4 | NA | CASSDAGQGGTGELFF | TGTGCCAGCAGTGACGCGGGACAGGGCGGCACCGGGGAGCTGTTTTTT
NA | TRBJ2-5 | TRBV5-1 | NA | CASSLEGTSRGETQYF | TGCGCCAGCAGCTTGGAGGGAACCTCGAGGGGAGAGACCCAGTACTTC
NA | TRBJ1-1 | TRBV15 | NA | CATSRDLKGEAFF | TGTGCCACCAGCAGAGATCTGAAAGGTGAAGCTTTCTTT
TRBD2 | TRBJ2-7 | TRBV11-3 | NA | CASSLVKREGNEQYF | TGTGCCAGCAGCTTAGTGAAGCGGGAGGGCAACGAGCAGTACTTC
TRBD1 | TRBJ2-7 | TRBV2 | NA | CASSSNQGAQYF | TGTGCCAGCAGTTCAAACCAGGGGGCTCAGTACTTC
NA | TRBJ2-6 | TRBV4-1 | NA | CASSQVPGGRGANVLTF | TGCGCCAGCAGCCAAGTCCCCGGGGGGCGCGGGGCCAACGTCCTGACTTTC
NA | TRBJ2-3 | TRBV2 | NA | CASSGVLSTDTQYF | TGTGCCAGCAGTGGGGTACTCAGCACAGATACGCAGTATTTT
NA | TRBJ2-7 | TRBV28 | NA | CASSPEGQSFSSYEQYF | TGTGCCAGCAGTCCAGAGGGACAATCGTTTAGCTCCTACGAGCAGTACTTC
NA | TRBJ1-5 | TRBV30 | few | CACWGVEPQHF | TGTGCCTGCTGGGGGGTTGAGCCCCAGCATTTT
TRBD1 | TRBJ2-7 | TRBV5-4 | NA | CASTKIRGNTYEQYF | TGTGCCAGCACCAAAATCAGGGGGAACACCTACGAGCAGTACTTC
TRBD2 | TRBJ2-1 | TRBV4-1 | few | CASSLIAGDVYEQFF | TGCGCCAGCAGCCTAATAGCGGGAGATGTGTATGAGCAGTTCTTC
NA | TRBJ1-3 | TRBV7-8 | NA | CASSLIGNTIYF | TGTGCCAGCAGCTTAATTGGAAACACCATATATTTT
NA | TRBJ1-4 | TRBV2 | NA | CASNPGQRGEKLFF | TGTGCCAGCAACCCGGGTCAAAGAGGAGAAAAACTGTTTTTT
TRBD1 | TRBJ1-3 | TRBV9 | NA | CASSAGTGLSGNTIYF | TGTGCCAGCAGCGCCGGGACAGGACTTTCTGGAAACACCATATATTTT
NA | TRBJ2-7 | TRBV27 | NA | CASGPDSYEQYF | TGTGCCAGCGGGCCGGACAGCTACGAGCAGTACTTC
TRBD2 | TRBJ2-3 | TRBV27 | NA | CASSLRLAGLSTDTQYF | TGTGCCAGCAGTTTAAGGCTAGCGGGTTTGAGCACAGATACGCAGTATTTT
TRBD2 | TRBJ2-1 | TRBV7-3 | NA | CASSETSGNNEQFF | TGTGCCAGCAGCGAGACTAGCGGGAACAATGAGCAGTTCTTC
NA | TRBJ1-1 | TRBV5-4 | once | CASSLWTVPNTEAFF | TGTGCCAGCAGCTTGTGGACAGTCCCGAACACTGAAGCTTTCTTT
TRBD2 | TRBJ2-7 | TRBV19 | NA | CASSEGLAGYLEEQYF | TGTGCCAGTAGTGAGGGACTAGCGGGATATTTGGAGGAGCAGTACTTC
TRBD2 | TRBJ2-3 | TRBV7-8 | NA | CASSLGLAGTDTQYF | TGTGCCAGCAGCTTGGGACTAGCGGGGACAGATACGCAGTATTTT
TRBD1 | TRBJ2-2 | TRBV30 | NA | CAWDTGTGAGELFF | TGTGCCTGGGATACCGGGACAGGGGCCGGGGAGCTGTTTTTT
NA | TRBJ1-5 | TRBV25-1 | NA | CASRGAGDQPQHF | TGTGCCAGCAGGGGGGCGGGGGATCAGCCCCAGCATTTT
NA | TRBJ2-5 | TRBV11-3 | NA | CASSSYGGGGGETQYF | TGTGCCAGCAGCTCGTATGGTGGAGGGGGGGGAGAGACCCAGTACTTC
TRBD1 | TRBJ1-5 | TRBV7-8 | few | CASSSLDRGNNQPQHF | TGTGCCAGCAGCTCCCTCGACAGGGGGAATAATCAGCCCCAGCATTTT
TRBD1 | TRBJ2-7 | TRBV19 | NA | CASSPRGTGYYEQYF | TGTGCCAGTAGCCCTCGGGGGACAGGGTACTACGAGCAGTACTTC
TRBD1 | TRBJ2-5 | TRBV19 | NA | CASSIKQGAGETQYF | TGTGCCAGTAGTATAAAACAGGGGGCTGGAGAGACCCAGTACTTC
TRBD1 | TRBJ2-3 | TRBV4-1 | NA | CASSGTDRGDTQYF | TGCGCCAGCAGCGGAACGGACAGGGGAGATACGCAGTATTTT
TRBD1 | TRBJ2-3 | TRBV19 | NA | CASSATGGTDTQYF | TGTGCCAGTAGTGCCACAGGGGGCACAGATACGCAGTATTTT
NA | TRBJ2-7 | TRBV15 | few | CATSRDFLGEQYF | TGTGCCACCAGCAGAGATTTTTTAGGCGAGCAGTACTTC
NA | TRBJ1-4 | TRBV4-1 | NA | CASSPYRDNSNEKLFF | TGCGCCAGCAGCCCCTACCGGGACAACTCTAATGAAAAACTGTTTTTT
TRBD2 | TRBJ2-1 | TRBV10-3 | NA | CAIWDGTSPTKQFF | TGTGCCATCTGGGACGGGACTAGCCCCACGAAGCAGTTCTTC
NA | TRBJ1-1 | TRBV11-2 | NA | CASSFGQGNTEAFF | TGTGCCAGCAGCTTCGGGCAGGGGAACACTGAAGCTTTCTTT
NA | TRBJ1-4 | TRBV14 | NA | CASSQAGLTNEKLFF | TGTGCCAGCAGCCAAGCAGGGTTGACTAATGAAAAACTGTTTTTT
NA | TRBJ1-2 | TRBV6-5 | NA | CASSRRQVYGYTF | TGTGCCAGCAGTCGTAGACAGGTTTATGGCTACACCTTC
NA | TRBJ1-2 | TRBV5-6 | NA | CASSQGPQPDYGYTF | TGTGCCAGCAGCCAAGGGCCCCAGCCCGACTATGGCTACACCTTC
TRBD1 | TRBJ2-1 | TRBV18 | once | CASSPPGTGGIGEQFF | TGTGCCAGCTCACCACCAGGGACAGGGGGTATAGGGGAGCAGTTCTTC
TRBD1 | TRBJ1-6 | TRBV5-1 | once | CASSLAARGNGSPLHF | TGCGCCAGCAGCTTGGCTGCCAGGGGGAACGGTTCACCCCTCCACTTT
TRBD2 | TRBJ2-1 | TRBV19 | few | CASSGGGSGSYNEQFF | TGTGCCAGTAGTGGGGGTGGTAGCGGGAGTTACAATGAGCAGTTCTTC
NA | TRBJ1-1 | TRBV5-1 | NA | CASSPRGAGGMNTEAFF | TGCGCCAGCAGCCCGAGGGGGGCGGGTGGAATGAACACTGAAGCTTTCTTT
TRBD2 | TRBJ2-5 | TRBV11-3 | NA | CASSLVAGVGTQYF | TGTGCCAGCAGCTTAGTTGCGGGAGTTGGGACCCAGTACTTC
NA | TRBJ1-3 | TRBV4-3 | NA | CASSQGGETRGNTIYF | TGCGCCAGCAGCCAGGGGGGCGAAACACGAGGAAACACCATATATTTT
NA | TRBJ2-7 | TRBV5-1 | NA | CASSLRGPNEQYF | TGCGCCAGCAGCTTGAGGGGCCCTAACGAGCAGTACTTC